This T cell receptor (beta chain) derives from a study of blood T cell repertoires in COVID-19. Measured with immunoSEQ multiplex PCR; TCRdb has only the in-frame clones, and not every one. The sample gives about 360,000 clones, around 87% of which show up once; less than 3.5% is in the top ten. CDR1 and CDR2 (germline): GTSNPN, SVGIG (reference sequence). Trimming stripped 4 bases from V and 4 bases from J, with 14 bases between. This CDR3 is 15 amino acids long. The chain links TRBV30 to TRBJ2-6; tentative D call: TRBD2 (6 bases). The origin of this receptor is a human donor in a cohort sampled during active COVID-19. The sequenced sample was peripheral blood. CDR3 nucleotides: TGTGCCTGGACCCTCGGAGGGGTGGGGGCCAACGTCCTGACTTTC. This sequence encodes CAWTLGGVGANVLTF.